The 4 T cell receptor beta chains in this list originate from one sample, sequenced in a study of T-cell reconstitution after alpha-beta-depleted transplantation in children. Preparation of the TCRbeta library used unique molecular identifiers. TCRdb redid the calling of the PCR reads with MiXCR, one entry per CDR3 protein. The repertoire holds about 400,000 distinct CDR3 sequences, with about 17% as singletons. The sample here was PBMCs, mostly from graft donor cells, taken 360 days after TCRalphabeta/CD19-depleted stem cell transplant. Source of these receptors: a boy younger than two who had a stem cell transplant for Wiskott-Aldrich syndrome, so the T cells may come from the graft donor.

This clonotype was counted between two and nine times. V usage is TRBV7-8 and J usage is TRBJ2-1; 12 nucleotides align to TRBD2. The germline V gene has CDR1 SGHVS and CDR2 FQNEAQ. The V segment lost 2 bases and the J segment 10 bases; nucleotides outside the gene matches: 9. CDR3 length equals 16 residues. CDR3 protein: CASSLTTSGGLGEQFF. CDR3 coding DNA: TGTGCCAGCAGCTTAACCACTAGCGGGGGGTTGGGGGAGCAGTTCTTC. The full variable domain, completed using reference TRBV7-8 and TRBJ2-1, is GAGVSQSPRYKVAKRGQDVALRCDPISGHVSLFWYQQALGQGPEFLTYFQNEAQLDKSGLPSDRFFAERPEGSVSTLKIQRTQQEDSAVYLCASSLTTSGGLGEQFFGPGTRLTVL.

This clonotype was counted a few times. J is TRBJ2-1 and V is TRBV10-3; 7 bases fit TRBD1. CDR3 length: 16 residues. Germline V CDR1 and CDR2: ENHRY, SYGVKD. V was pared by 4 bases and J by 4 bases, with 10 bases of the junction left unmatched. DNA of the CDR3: TGTGCCATCAGTGGCCGGACAGGCGGCACTTACAATGAGCAGTTCTTC. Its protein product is CAISGRTGGTYNEQFF.

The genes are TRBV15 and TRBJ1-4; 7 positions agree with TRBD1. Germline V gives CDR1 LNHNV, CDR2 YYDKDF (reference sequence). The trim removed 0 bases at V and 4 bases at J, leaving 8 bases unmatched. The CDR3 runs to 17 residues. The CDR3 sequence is CATSREIRGSGNEKLFF. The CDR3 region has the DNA TGTGCCACCAGCAGAGAAATCAGGGGGAGTGGTAATGAAAAACTGTTTTTT.

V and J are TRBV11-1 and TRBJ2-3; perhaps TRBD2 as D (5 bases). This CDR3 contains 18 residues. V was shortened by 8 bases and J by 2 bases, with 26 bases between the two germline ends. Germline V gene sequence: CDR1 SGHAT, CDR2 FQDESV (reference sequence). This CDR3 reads CASRGSDSDSFLTDTQYF. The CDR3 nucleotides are TGTGCCAGCCGAGGATCGGACTCCGACTCTTTCCTCACAGATACGCAGTATTTT.